This T cell receptor (beta chain) comes out of a study of cytomegalovirus exposure and HLA in healthy donors. Overall study findings and caveats: For most subjects, TCR beta sequences were reported to predict HLA-A and HLA-B alleles with accuracy. In a later analysis, donors in an Asian-associated ancestry cluster reportedly had fewer N-insertions in productive TCRs than the cohort mean.

Note on this clone: The antigen remains unidentified.

Trimming stripped 3 bases from V and 6 bases from J, with 9 bases between. This CDR3 contains 12 residues. Germline loops: CDR1 SGHVS, CDR2 FQNEAQ. The PCR employed 60 Vbeta primers together with 13 Jbeta primers. Profiling relied on immunoSEQ multiplex PCR, and the TCRdb table lists in-frame clones only, not all of them. The table includes some 150,000 clones, less than 80% detected once. The TCR was taken from a man aged 50 to 60 in good health and CMV-seropositive. The rearrangement joins TRBV7-8 to TRBJ2-7; TRBD1 might be the D (5 bases). Sequences were obtained from PBMCs. The CDR3 here is CASSFSQGEQYF. The CDR3, as DNA: TGTGCCAGCAGCTTTAGTCAGGGCGAGCAGTACTTC. Combining the CDR3 with reference TRBV7-8 and TRBJ2-7 gives the whole variable domain GAGVSQSPRYKVAKRGQDVALRCDPISGHVSLFWYQQALGQGPEFLTYFQNEAQLDKSGLPSDRFFAERPEGSVSTLKIQRTQQEDSAVYLCASSFSQGEQYFGPGTRLTVT.